The 22 T cell receptor beta chains given below trace back to one sample, sequenced in a study of beta chain features in type 1 diabetes. General study results and limits: Patients with Type 1 diabetes showed moderately but significantly shorter TCRB CDR3s in all four CD4+ subsets.

Antigens for these TCRs are unknown. All of the isolated RNA was reverse transcribed, so expressed TCRB transcripts were sequenced. This table comes from immunoSEQ multiplex PCR, and its TCRdb copy is limited to in-frame clones, with some not included. The sample has hundreds of thousands of clones, around 15% seen once; the top ten hold 0.02% to 0.025%. Specimen: naive CD4+ T cells from blood. Receptor source: a man younger than 30 with type 1 diabetes.

V usage is TRBV27 and J usage is TRBJ2-7; a weak D match, TRBD1 (6 bases). In germline, CDR1 is MNHEY, CDR2 SMNVEV (reference sequence). The V end lost 6 bases, the J end lost 3 bases, and 15 bases lay between the germline ends. This CDR3 has 14 residues. The CDR3 nucleotides are TGTGCCAGCAGCCTCGGACAGCCGAACTACGAGCAGTACTTC. The encoded protein is CASSLGQPNYEQYF.

The rearrangement joins TRBV19 to TRBJ2-1; D remains ambiguous. V lost 6 bases and J 8 bases, leaving 14 bases between the germline ends. The CDR3 length is 13 residues. The V gene's germline CDR1 is LNHDA and CDR2 SQIVND (reference sequence). For the CDR3, the DNA is TGTGCCAGTAGCCTCCGTGTGATCGATGAGCAGTTCTTC. It encodes CASSLRVIDEQFF.

This clone was detected only a few times. The V gene is TRBV13, the J gene TRBJ1-1, with D unresolved. Germline CDR1 reads PRHDT; CDR2 reads FYEKMQ (reference sequence). V was clipped by 5 bases and J by 5 bases, with 15 bases between them. This CDR3 has 14 amino acids. The DNA for the CDR3 is TGTGCCAGCAGCCCGAGCCCCCTCGGGACTGAAGCTTTCTTT. Amino acid sequence: CASSPSPLGTEAFF.

This clone was seen only a few times. The genes are TRBV6-5 and TRBJ1-3; tentatively, D is TRBD1 (5 bases). The CDR3 covers 15 residues. Between the trimmed V and J ends, which lost 6 bases and 4 bases, there was a span of 16 bases. Germline V lookup: CDR1 MNHEY, CDR2 SVGAGI. DNA for the CDR3: TGTGCCAGCAGGGAACTTACAGGAGGAGGAAACACCATATATTTT. Encoded protein: CASRELTGGGNTIYF.

Here the CDR3 reads CASSWGQSNTEAFF. The CDR3 coding sequence is TGTGCCAGCAGCTGGGGACAGTCAAACACTGAAGCTTTCTTT. The rearrangement links TRBV11-2 to TRBJ1-1, with TRBD1 identical over 7 bases. V shed 4 bases and J 2 bases; nucleotides not matched to a gene: 4. Per germline, CDR1 SGHAT and CDR2 FQNNGV. There are 14 residues in the CDR3.

The chain combines TRBV27 with TRBJ1-6, with D possibly TRBD1 on 5 matching bases. Trimming took off 5 bases at V and 10 bases at J, with 15 bases between the two ends. The germline V gene has CDR1 MNHEY and CDR2 SMNVEV (reference sequence). The CDR3 extends over 14 amino acids. The CDR3 loop is CASSPDRRGSPLHF. The CDR3 coding sequence is TGTGCCAGCAGTCCCGACAGACGGGGATCACCCCTCCACTTT.

In its sample, this clone was seen a few times. The V call is TRBV13, the J call TRBJ2-5; the D call may be TRBD1 or TRBD2 (6 bases each). The CDR3 covers 16 residues. V lost 5 bases and J 6 bases, leaving 22 bases between the germline ends. Germline assignment: CDR1 PRHDT and CDR2 FYEKMQ (reference sequence). The DNA of the CDR3 is TGTGCCAGCAGCCCGGGACCGGGCCAGGGGAGGCAGACCCAGTACTTC. This sequence encodes CASSPGPGQGRQTQYF.

The gene calls are TRBV7-8 and TRBJ1-1, with D uncertain. Germline CDR1 SGHVS, CDR2 FQNEAQ. V was pared by 1 base and J by 0 bases, with 6 bases between. This CDR3 region has 14 residues. CDR3 nucleotides: TGTGCCAGCAGCTTAGTGGAGCTGAACACTGAAGCTTTCTTT. Amino acid sequence: CASSLVELNTEAFF.

This chain connects TRBV6-6 to TRBJ2-3, with 9 bases identical to TRBD1. Per the germline V gene, CDR1 is MNHNY and CDR2 is SVGAGI (reference sequence). This CDR3 contains 15 residues. V lost 5 bases and J lost 6; bases outside the gene matches: 9. The CDR3 sequence: CASSPTGGVPDTQYF. In DNA form, the CDR3 reads TGTGCCAGCAGTCCGACAGGGGGGGTGCCGGATACGCAGTATTTT.

This clone was counted only a few times. The V call is TRBV7-9, the J call TRBJ2-1, with D unresolved. Trimming stripped 5 bases from V and 0 bases from J, with 17 bases between. The CDR3 sequence is 17 residues long. CDR1 is SEHNR and CDR2 is FQNEAQ in the germline V gene (reference sequence). The CDR3 DNA is TGTGCCAGCAGCCAAAAGGGATTGCAGAGCTCCTACAATGAGCAGTTCTTC. As protein: CASSQKGLQSSYNEQFF.

This clone was seen a handful of times. The chain recombines TRBV28 with TRBJ2-7; possibly TRBD1 for D (6 bases). The germline V gene has CDR1 MDHEN and CDR2 SYDVKM. Trimming took 5 bases from V and 2 from J, leaving 19 bases between them. The CDR3 sequence is 16 residues long. CDR3 sequence (DNA): TGTGCCAGCAGTCCCCCTGGAACGGGGACACCCTACGAGCAGTACTTC. Translation: CASSPPGTGTPYEQYF.

The rearrangement joins TRBV4-1 to TRBJ1-2; D is perhaps TRBD1 (5 bases). V was cut by 0 bases and J by 2 bases, with 10 bases left in between. The CDR3 totals 15 residues. Germline loops: CDR1 MGHRA, CDR2 YSYEKL. Here the CDR3 reads CASSQEPSGNYGYTF. For the CDR3, the DNA is TGCGCCAGCAGCCAAGAACCGTCAGGGAACTATGGCTACACCTTC.

The rearrangement links TRBV29-1 to TRBJ1-2; unclear D gene. The CDR3 spans 12 residues. V lost 0 bases, J lost 4 bases, and 6 bases lay in between. Per the germline V gene, CDR1 is SQVTM and CDR2 is ANQGSEA. The CDR3 protein is CSVEDRLYGYTF. For the CDR3, the DNA is TGCAGCGTTGAAGACAGGCTCTATGGCTACACCTTC.

The chain links TRBV6-6 to TRBJ2-6; TRBD1 might be the D (6 bases). V lost 8 bases, J lost 0 bases, and 14 bases lay in between. The CDR3 loop spans 16 amino acids. Germline V gene lookup returns CDR1 MNHNY and CDR2 SVGAGI (reference sequence). CDR3 DNA: TGTGCCAGCGAAGGGACAATCTTCTCTGGGGCCAACGTCCTGACTTTC. It translates to CASEGTIFSGANVLTF.

The chain uses TRBV6-5 and TRBJ2-5, with D possibly matching TRBD1 (5 bases). The CDR3 runs to 14 residues. The germline CDR1 and CDR2 sequences are MNHEY and SVGAGI. Trimming pared 0 bases from V and 4 bases from J, leaving 9 bases between. The CDR3 protein is CASSYSSGLETQYF. The CDR3 nucleotides are TGTGCCAGCAGTTACTCGTCAGGGTTAGAGACCCAGTACTTC.

This clone occurred a few times. The rearrangement links TRBV30 to TRBJ2-7; the D gene is possibly TRBD1 (7 bases). The V end was cut by 1 base, the J end by 3 bases, with 19 bases between. The CDR3 has 16 amino acids. Germline-derived CDR1 and CDR2 are GTSNPN and SVGIG (reference sequence). CDR3 in amino acids: CAWSAGSARGDYEQYF. The CDR3, as DNA: TGTGCCTGGAGTGCCGGGAGCGCCAGGGGGGACTACGAGCAGTACTTC.

This clone was detected only a few times. Within the sample, other DNA sequences also encode this same CDR3. J is TRBJ2-5 and V is TRBV7-9; 10 bases are a match to TRBD2. After removal of 5 bases from V and 3 bases from J, the junction contained 3 bases not matched to a gene. The CDR3 spans 14 residues. Germline V gives CDR1 SEHNR, CDR2 FQNEAQ (reference sequence). CDR3 nucleotides: TGTGCCAGCAGCCTTACTAGCGGGGAAGAGACCCAGTACTTC. Translating gives CASSLTSGEETQYF. The full variable domain, its missing parts supplied by reference TRBV7-9 and TRBJ2-5, is DTGVSQNPRHKITKRGQNVTFRCDPISEHNRLYWYRQTLGQGPEFLTYFQNEAQLEKSRLLSDRFSAERPKGSFSTLEIQRTEQGDSAMYLCASSLTSGEETQYFGPGTRLLVL.

This clone was detected only a few times. This chain joins TRBV29-1 and TRBJ2-2; perhaps D is TRBD1 or TRBD2 (5 bases each). The CDR3 spans 13 residues. Trimming stripped 1 base from V and 4 bases from J, with 7 bases between. Germline CDR1 reads SQVTM; CDR2 reads ANQGSEA. In nucleotides, the CDR3 is TGCAGCGTTGAAGCGGGGCGCACCGGGGAGCTGTTTTTT. Translating gives CSVEAGRTGELFF.

The V call is TRBV7-9, the J call TRBJ2-7; tentative D call: TRBD2 (5 bases). Per the germline V gene, CDR1 is SEHNR and CDR2 is FQNEAQ (reference sequence). This CDR3 has 13 amino acids. V was cut by 1 base and J by 7 bases, with 11 bases left in between. The DNA of the CDR3 is TGTGCCAGCAGCTTAGAGGCCGAGGGAGAGCAGTACTTC. This codes for CASSLEAEGEQYF.

The chain uses TRBV14 and TRBJ2-7; D is unresolved. V lost 4 bases to trimming and J lost 0 bases, with 16 bases between them. The CDR3 length is 16 residues. CDR1 is SGHDN, CDR2 FVKESK, per germline. CDR3 coding DNA: TGTGCCAGCAGCCCCCGGTCTGGGGTTCCCTCCTACGAGCAGTACTTC. Its translation: CASSPRSGVPSYEQYF.

This clone came up a few times. The gene calls are TRBV9 and TRBJ2-5; D is unresolved. V lost 3 bases and J lost 5, with 14 bases in between. Germline assignment: CDR1 SGDLS and CDR2 YYNGEE. The CDR3 contains 14 residues. CDR3 region: CASSGPTTWETQYF. The CDR3 DNA reads TGTGCCAGCAGCGGGCCTACTACTTGGGAGACCCAGTACTTC. The full variable domain, its missing parts supplied by reference TRBV9 and TRBJ2-5, is DSGVTQTPKHLITATGQRVTLRCSPRSGDLSVYWYQQSLDQGLQFLIQYYNGEERAKGNILERFSAQQFPDLHSELNLSSLELGDSALYFCASSGPTTWETQYFGPGTRLLVL.

The gene calls are TRBV7-2 and TRBJ1-2; D is possibly TRBD1 (6 bases). CDR3 length: 14 amino acids. Trimming stripped 4 bases from V and 6 bases from J, with 15 bases between. Looked up from germline, CDR1 is SGHTA and CDR2 is FQGNSA. CDR3 amino acids: CASSYQSTGNGYTF. CDR3 nucleotide sequence: TGTGCCAGCAGCTACCAATCCACAGGGAATGGCTACACCTTC.